This TCR beta chain comes out of a study of T cell changes during pregnancy in multiple sclerosis. The length of the CDR3 is 15 residues. Germline V CDR1 and CDR2: MDHEN, SYDVKM. Trimming cost V 6 bases and J 3 bases, with 15 bases left between them. Libraries were prepared by immunoSEQ multiplex PCR; TCRdb keeps only in-frame clonotypes and omits some of them. The table includes about 100,000 clones, over 80% detected once. The V and J genes are TRBV28 and TRBJ1-5; a possible D gene is TRBD1 (6 bases). This specimen consisted of peripheral blood, obtained in the first trimester of pregnancy. The clonotype was recovered from a female donor with multiple sclerosis, enrolled in a pregnancy study. The CDR3 is CASSRGGQYNQPQHF. The CDR3 coding sequence is TGTGCCAGCAGCCGGGGGGGACAATACAATCAGCCCCAGCATTTT.